These 3 T cell receptor beta chains share one sample of origin, sequenced in a study of circulating and synovial CD4+ cells in juvenile arthritis. This table comes from immunoSEQ multiplex PCR, and its TCRdb copy is limited to in-frame clones, with some not included. Counted here are about 3,200 clones, more than 70% occurring once; the ten biggest clones make up roughly 4.2%. Sequenced: CD4+ T cells from synovial fluid. Every receptor here comes from a human donor with juvenile idiopathic arthritis.

The rearrangement links TRBV5-1 to TRBJ2-2; D is unclear. Germline CDR1 SGHRS, CDR2 YFSETQ. This CDR3 comprises 15 residues. V was cut by 0 bases and J by 1 base, with 7 bases left in between. The CDR3 DNA follows: TGCGCCAGCAGCTTGGCCGGTCTGAACACCGGGGAGCTGTTTTTT. Encoded protein: CASSLAGLNTGELFF.

The chain uses TRBV6-1 and TRBJ2-6; D is perhaps TRBD1 (5 bases). CDR3 size: 16 residues. The ends were cut back, 3 bases at V and 0 bases at J, with 9 bases in the middle. Germline V gene sequence: CDR1 MNHNS, CDR2 SASEGT. CDR3 region: CASSEQGLSGANVLTF. CDR3 DNA: TGTGCCAGCAGTGAGCAGGGTCTCTCTGGGGCCAACGTCCTGACTTTC.

The V and J genes are TRBV28 and TRBJ1-4, with D perhaps matching TRBD1 (6 bases). The V end lost 6 bases, the J end lost 7 bases, and 21 bases lay between the germline ends. The CDR3 runs 16 residues. The germline V gene has CDR1 MDHEN and CDR2 SYDVKM. This CDR3 reads CASSAAQGKFGEKLFF. CDR3 nucleotides: TGTGCCAGCAGCGCTGCTCAGGGGAAGTTCGGTGAAAAACTGTTTTTT.